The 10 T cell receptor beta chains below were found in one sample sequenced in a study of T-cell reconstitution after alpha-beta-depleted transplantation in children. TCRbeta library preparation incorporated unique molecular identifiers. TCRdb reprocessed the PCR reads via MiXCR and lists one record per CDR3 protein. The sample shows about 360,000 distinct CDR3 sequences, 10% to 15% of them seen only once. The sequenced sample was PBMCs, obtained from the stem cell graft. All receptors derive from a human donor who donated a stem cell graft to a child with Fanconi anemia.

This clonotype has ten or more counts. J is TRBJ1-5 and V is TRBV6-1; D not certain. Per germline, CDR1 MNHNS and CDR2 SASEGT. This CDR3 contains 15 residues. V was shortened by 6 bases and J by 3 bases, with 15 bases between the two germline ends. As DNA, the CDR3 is TGTGCCAGCAGCTGGACCGCTGAAGTCAATCAGCCCCAGCATTTT. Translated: CASSWTAEVNQPQHF.

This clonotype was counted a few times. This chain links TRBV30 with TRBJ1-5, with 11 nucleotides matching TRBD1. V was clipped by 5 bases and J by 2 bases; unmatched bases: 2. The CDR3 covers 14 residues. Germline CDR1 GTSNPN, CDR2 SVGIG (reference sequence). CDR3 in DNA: TGTGCCTGGGGACAGGGGGCTGGCAATCAGCCCCAGCATTTT. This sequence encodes CAWGQGAGNQPQHF.

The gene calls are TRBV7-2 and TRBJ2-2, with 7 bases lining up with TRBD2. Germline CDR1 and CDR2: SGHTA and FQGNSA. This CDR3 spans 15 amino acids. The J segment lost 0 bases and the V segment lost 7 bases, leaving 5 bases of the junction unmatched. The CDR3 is CASTWRGTNTGELFF. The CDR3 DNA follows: TGTGCCAGCACCTGGCGGGGGACGAACACCGGGGAGCTGTTTTTT.

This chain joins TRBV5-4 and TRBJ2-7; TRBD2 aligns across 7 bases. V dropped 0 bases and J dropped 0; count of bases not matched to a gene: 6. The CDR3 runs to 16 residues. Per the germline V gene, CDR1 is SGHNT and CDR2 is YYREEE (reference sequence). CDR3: CASSLGVRGSSYEQYF. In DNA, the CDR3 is TGTGCCAGCAGCTTGGGTGTGCGGGGGAGCTCCTACGAGCAGTACTTC.

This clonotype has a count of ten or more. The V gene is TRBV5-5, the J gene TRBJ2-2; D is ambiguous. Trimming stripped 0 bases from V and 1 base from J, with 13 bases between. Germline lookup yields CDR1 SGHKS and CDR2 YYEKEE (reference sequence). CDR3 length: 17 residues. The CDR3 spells CASSLVSVGLNTGELFF. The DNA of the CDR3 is TGTGCCAGCAGCTTGGTGTCCGTTGGGTTGAACACCGGGGAGCTGTTTTTT.

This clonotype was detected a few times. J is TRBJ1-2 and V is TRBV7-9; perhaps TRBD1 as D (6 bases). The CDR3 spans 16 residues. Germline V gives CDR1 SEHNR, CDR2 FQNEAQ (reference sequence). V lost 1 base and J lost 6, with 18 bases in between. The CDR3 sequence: CASSLESTTGRDGYTF. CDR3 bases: TGTGCCAGCAGCTTAGAAAGTACTACAGGGAGGGATGGCTACACCTTC. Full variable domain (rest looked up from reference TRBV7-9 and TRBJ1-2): DTGVSQNPRHKITKRGQNVTFRCDPISEHNRLYWYRQTLGQGPEFLTYFQNEAQLEKSRLLSDRFSAERPKGSFSTLEIQRTEQGDSAMYLCASSLESTTGRDGYTFGSGTRLTVV.

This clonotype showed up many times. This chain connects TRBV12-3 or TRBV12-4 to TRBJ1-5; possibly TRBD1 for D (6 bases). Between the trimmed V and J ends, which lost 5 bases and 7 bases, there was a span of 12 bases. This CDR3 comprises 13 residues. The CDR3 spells CASSRTEWQPQHF. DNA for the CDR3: TGTGCCAGCAGTCGGACAGAGTGGCAGCCCCAGCATTTT.

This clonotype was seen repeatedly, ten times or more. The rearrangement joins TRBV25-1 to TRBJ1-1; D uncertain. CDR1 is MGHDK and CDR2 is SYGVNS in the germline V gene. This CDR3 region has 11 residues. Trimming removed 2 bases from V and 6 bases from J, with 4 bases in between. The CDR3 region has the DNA TGTGCCAGCAGTGAACTTGCTGAAGCTTTCTTT. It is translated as CASSELAEAFF.

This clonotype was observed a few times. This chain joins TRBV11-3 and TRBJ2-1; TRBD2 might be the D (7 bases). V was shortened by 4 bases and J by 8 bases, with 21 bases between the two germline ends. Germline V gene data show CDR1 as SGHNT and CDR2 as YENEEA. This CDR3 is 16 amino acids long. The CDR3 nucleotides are TGTGCCAGCAGCTCCCCTCAGGTGGGGGGGCCCCATGAGCAGTTCTTC. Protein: CASSSPQVGGPHEQFF.

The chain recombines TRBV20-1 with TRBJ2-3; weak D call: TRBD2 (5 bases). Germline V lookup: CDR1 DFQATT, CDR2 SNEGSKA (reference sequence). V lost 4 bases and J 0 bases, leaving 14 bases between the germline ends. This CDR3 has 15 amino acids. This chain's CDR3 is CSATERKTSTDTQYF. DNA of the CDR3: TGCAGTGCTACCGAGCGGAAAACTAGCACAGATACGCAGTATTTT.